A single sample is the source of the 18 T cell receptor beta chains below, sequenced in a study of T cell changes during pregnancy in multiple sclerosis. Measured with immunoSEQ multiplex PCR; TCRdb has only the in-frame clones, and not every one. The sample contains tens of thousands of clones, 92% of which appear only once. The sample consisted of peripheral blood, taken after pregnancy. Source of these receptors: a female donor in good health, enrolled as a control in a pregnancy study.

This chain connects TRBV7-2 to TRBJ1-3; D call uncertain. This CDR3 region has 15 residues. The V gene's germline CDR1 is SGHTA and CDR2 FQGNSA. The V end lost 5 bases, the J end lost 4 bases, and 15 bases lay between the germline ends. The CDR3 DNA is TGTGCCAGCAGCCGTATAGCCGAACTCGGAAACACCATATATTTT. It specifies CASSRIAELGNTIYF.

The chain uses TRBV2 and TRBJ2-3; tentative D call: TRBD1 (6 bases). The CDR3 runs 15 residues. Germline V lookup: CDR1 SNHLY, CDR2 FYNNEI. V dropped 3 bases and J dropped 1 base, with 11 bases sitting between them. The CDR3 DNA sequence: TGTGCCAGCAGTGAGGGCCGGACAGGCACAGATACGCAGTATTTT. This codes for CASSEGRTGTDTQYF.

This clone was seen just once. The gene calls are TRBV4-2 and TRBJ2-7, with 8 nucleotides matching TRBD2. V gave up 4 bases and J gave up 2 bases; unmatched junction bases: 7. There are 15 residues in the CDR3. Germline values: CDR1 LGHNA, CDR2 YNFKEQ. CDR3 nucleotides: TGTGCCAGCAGCCTAGAAGGACTAGCACCCTACGAGCAGTACTTC. Its translation: CASSLEGLAPYEQYF.

V gene TRBV28 combines with J gene TRBJ1-3; 7 bases match TRBD1. Germline CDR1 reads MDHEN; CDR2 reads SYDVKM. The CDR3 has 14 amino acids. Losses at the gene ends were 3 bases for V and 4 bases for J; bases not matched to a gene: 3. The CDR3 region has the DNA TGTGCCAGCAGTTTGCCGGGACAGGGAAACACCATATATTTT. Protein sequence: CASSLPGQGNTIYF.

The chain carries TRBV9 and TRBJ2-5; D gene unclear. Trimming stripped 7 bases from V and 7 bases from J, with 8 bases between. The CDR3 contains 10 residues. The V gene's germline CDR1 is SGDLS and CDR2 YYNGEE. The CDR3 DNA sequence: TGTGCCAGCGGCGCCGGGACCCAGTACTTC. It specifies CASGAGTQYF.

The V and J genes are TRBV27 and TRBJ2-3; 7 bases line up with TRBD1. The CDR3 is 16 residues long. Trimming cost V 2 bases and J 1 base; bases outside gene matches: 6. Germline assignment: CDR1 MNHEY and CDR2 SMNVEV (reference sequence). CDR3 sequence reads: CASSLRRTGGTDTQYF. The CDR3 coding sequence is TGTGCCAGCAGTTTACGTAGGACAGGCGGCACAGATACGCAGTATTTT.

The gene calls are TRBV6-5 and TRBJ1-1; D uncertain. The V end was cut by 0 bases, the J end by 1 base, with 6 bases between. The germline CDR1 and CDR2 sequences are MNHEY and SVGAGI. The CDR3 covers 14 residues. The CDR3 loop reads CASSYSYRNTEAFF. The CDR3 DNA reads as TGTGCCAGCAGTTACTCGTACAGGAACACTGAAGCTTTCTTT.

The chain uses TRBV30 and TRBJ2-3, with D maybe TRBD1 (6 bases). V gave up 3 bases and J gave up 6 bases, with 7 bases separating them. The CDR3 totals 11 residues. Germline V CDR1 and CDR2: GTSNPN, SVGIG (reference sequence). The CDR3 here is CAWSQGDTQYF. As DNA, the CDR3 is TGTGCCTGGAGCCAGGGGGATACGCAGTATTTT.

V gene TRBV5-6 combines with J gene TRBJ2-3, with D hard to call. Germline V CDR1 and CDR2: SGHDT, YYEEEE. Trimming shortened V by 1 base and J by 2 bases, and 20 bases separated the two germline ends. The CDR3 is 18 residues long. The CDR3 DNA follows: TGTGCCAGCAGCTTGTTGTACGACTCCGAACGACCCACAGATACGCAGTATTTT. This codes for CASSLLYDSERPTDTQYF.

V gene TRBV15 combines with J gene TRBJ1-5; D unclear. V dropped 5 bases and J dropped 5 bases, with 16 bases sitting between them. Germline CDR1 LNHNV, CDR2 YYDKDF (reference sequence). CDR3 size: 15 residues. The CDR3 protein is CATSPRAGSHQPQHF. The CDR3 nucleotides read TGTGCCACCAGCCCTCGAGCGGGGTCCCATCAGCCCCAGCATTTT. Full variable domain (rest looked up from reference TRBV15 and TRBJ1-5): DAMVIQNPRYQVTQFGKPVTLSCSQTLNHNVMYWYQQKSSQAPKLLFHYYDKDFNNEADTPDNFQSRRPNTSFCFLDIRSPGLGDTAMYLCATSPRAGSHQPQHFGDGTRLSIL.

The CDR3 DNA is TGTGCCTGGAGTGTACAACAGGGTGGCTCACCCCTCCACTTT. Its translation: CAWSVQQGGSPLHF. The chain has TRBV30 and TRBJ1-6, with a possible D match to TRBD1 (6 bases). The germline V and J ends were trimmed by 0 bases and 10 bases, with 13 bases remaining between them. This CDR3 contains 14 residues. Germline V lookup: CDR1 GTSNPN, CDR2 SVGIG (reference sequence). Full variable domain (rest looked up from reference TRBV30 and TRBJ1-6): SQTIHQWPATLVQPVGSPLSLECTVEGTSNPNLYWYRQAAGRGLQLLFYSVGIGQISSEVPQNLSASRPQDRQFILSSKKLLLSDSGFYLCAWSVQQGGSPLHFGNGTRLTVT.

V gene TRBV4-1 combines with J gene TRBJ2-1; TRBD1 is a possible D gene (6 bases). Deletions cut 0 bases from V and 7 bases from J, with 10 bases between. Germline-derived CDR1 and CDR2 are MGHRA and YSYEKL. The CDR3 length is 14 residues. CDR3 region: CASSQDYRGNEQFF. CDR3 sequence (DNA): TGCGCCAGCAGCCAAGATTATAGGGGGAATGAGCAGTTCTTC.

The rearrangement uses TRBV28 and TRBJ1-1; 7 bases are shared with TRBD1. Unmatched junction bases numbered 4, after V lost 5 bases and J lost 4 bases. The length of the CDR3 is 13 residues. The germline V gene has CDR1 MDHEN and CDR2 SYDVKM. CDR3 DNA: TGTGCCAGCAGTGTGGGACAGTTCACTGAAGCTTTCTTT. Translating gives CASSVGQFTEAFF.

The chain links TRBV4-1 to TRBJ2-3, with D unresolved. V lost 4 bases and J 2 bases, leaving 4 bases between the germline ends. The CDR3 covers 12 residues. CDR1 MGHRA and CDR2 YSYEKL come from the germline V gene. CDR3 sequence (DNA): TGCGCCAGCAGCCCCCACACAGATACGCAGTATTTT. Translated, it gives CASSPHTDTQYF.

This chain connects TRBV6-1 to TRBJ1-1; no reliable D call. The CDR3 contains 14 residues. CDR1 MNHNS and CDR2 SASEGT come from the germline V gene. The V and J ends lost 5 bases and 1 base respectively, with 11 bases between them. The CDR3: CASSQGWANTEAFF. The CDR3 DNA sequence: TGTGCCAGCAGTCAAGGGTGGGCGAACACTGAAGCTTTCTTT.

This clone was counted only a few times. CDR3 region: CAISDGQLLTEAFF. The CDR3 DNA reads TGTGCCATCAGTGATGGCCAACTACTAACCGAAGCTTTCTTT. The genes are TRBV10-3 and TRBJ1-1; no clear D gene. The germline V gene has CDR1 ENHRY and CDR2 SYGVKD. The germline V and J ends were trimmed by 3 bases and 8 bases, with 16 bases remaining between them. The CDR3 spans 14 residues.

This chain uses TRBV29-1 with TRBJ2-3; 7 bases are a match to TRBD2. The V gene's germline CDR1 is SQVTM and CDR2 ANQGSEA. The CDR3 contains 15 residues. V trimming: 6 bases; J trimming: 1 base; junction bases outside the gene matches: 10. The CDR3 is CSVARLARGTDTQYF. CDR3 bases: TGCAGCGTCGCCAGACTAGCTCGAGGCACAGATACGCAGTATTTT.

This clone was observed a single time. The V gene is TRBV11-2, the J gene TRBJ2-2; 7 bases match TRBD1. CDR3 length: 19 amino acids. Germline V gene data show CDR1 as SGHAT and CDR2 as FQNNGV. V dropped 1 base and J dropped 2; count of bases not matched to a gene: 13. The CDR3 nucleotides read TGTGCCAGCAGCTTAGGACGGTGGGGTACAGGGGATAACACCGGGGAGCTGTTTTTT. This sequence encodes CASSLGRWGTGDNTGELFF.